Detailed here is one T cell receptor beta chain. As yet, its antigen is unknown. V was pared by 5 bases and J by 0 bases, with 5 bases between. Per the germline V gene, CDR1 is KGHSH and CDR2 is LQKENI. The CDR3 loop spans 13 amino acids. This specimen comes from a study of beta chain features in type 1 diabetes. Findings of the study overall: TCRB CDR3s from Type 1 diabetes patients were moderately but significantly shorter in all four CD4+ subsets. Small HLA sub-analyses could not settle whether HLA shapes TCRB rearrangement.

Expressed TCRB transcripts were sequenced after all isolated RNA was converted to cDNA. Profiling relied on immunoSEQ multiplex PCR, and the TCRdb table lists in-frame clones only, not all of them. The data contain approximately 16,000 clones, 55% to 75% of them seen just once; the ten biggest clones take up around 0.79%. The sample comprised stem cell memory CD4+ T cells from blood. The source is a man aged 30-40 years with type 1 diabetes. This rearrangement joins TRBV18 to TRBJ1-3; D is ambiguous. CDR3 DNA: TGTGCCAGCTCAGAGTCCTCTGGAAACACCATATATTTT. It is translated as CASSESSGNTIYF.